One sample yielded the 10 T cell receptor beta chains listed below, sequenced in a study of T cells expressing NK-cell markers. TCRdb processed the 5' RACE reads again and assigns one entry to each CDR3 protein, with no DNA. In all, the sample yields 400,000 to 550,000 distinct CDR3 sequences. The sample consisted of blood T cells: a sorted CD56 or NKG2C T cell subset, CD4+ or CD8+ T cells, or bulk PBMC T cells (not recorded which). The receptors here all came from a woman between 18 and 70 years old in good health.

The CDR3 region is CASSLTWDSYTSDTQYF. This chain joins TRBV5-1 and TRBJ2-3; TCRdb lists TRBD2, though no DNA is available to test this call. The CDR3 sequence is 17 residues long. Per germline, CDR1 SGHRS and CDR2 YFSETQ.

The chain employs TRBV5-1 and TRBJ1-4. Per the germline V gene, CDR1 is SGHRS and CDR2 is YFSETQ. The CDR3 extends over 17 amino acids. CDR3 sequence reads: CASSLPERVSTNEKLFF.

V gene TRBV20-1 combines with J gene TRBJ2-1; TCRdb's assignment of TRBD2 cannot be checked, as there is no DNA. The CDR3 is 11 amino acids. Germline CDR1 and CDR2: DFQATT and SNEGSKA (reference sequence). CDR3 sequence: CSAPGLNEQFF.

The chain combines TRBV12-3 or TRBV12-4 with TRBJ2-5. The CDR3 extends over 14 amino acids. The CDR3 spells CASSFWSLVETQYF.

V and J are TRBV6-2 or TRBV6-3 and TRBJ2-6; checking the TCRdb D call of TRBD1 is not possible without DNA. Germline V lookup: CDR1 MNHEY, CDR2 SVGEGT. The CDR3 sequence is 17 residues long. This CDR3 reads CASSYSNRESGANVLTF.

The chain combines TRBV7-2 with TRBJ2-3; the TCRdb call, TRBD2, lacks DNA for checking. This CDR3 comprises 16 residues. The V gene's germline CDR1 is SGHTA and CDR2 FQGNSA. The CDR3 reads CASTWGRKGGADTQYF. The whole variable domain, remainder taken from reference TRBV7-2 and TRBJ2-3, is GAGVSQSPSNKVTEKGKDVELRCDPISGHTALYWYRQSLGQGLEFLIYFQGNSAPDKSGLPSDRFSAERTGGSVSTLTIQRTQQEDSAVYLCASTWGRKGGADTQYFGPGTRLTVL.

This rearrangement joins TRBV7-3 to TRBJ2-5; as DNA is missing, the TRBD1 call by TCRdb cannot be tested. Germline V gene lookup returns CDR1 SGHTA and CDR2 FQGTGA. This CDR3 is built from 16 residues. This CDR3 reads CASSLMVSGGGETQYF.

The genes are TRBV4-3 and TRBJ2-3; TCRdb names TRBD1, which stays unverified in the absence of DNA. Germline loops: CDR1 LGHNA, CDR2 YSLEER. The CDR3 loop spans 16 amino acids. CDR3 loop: CASSQDRGTGKDTQYF.

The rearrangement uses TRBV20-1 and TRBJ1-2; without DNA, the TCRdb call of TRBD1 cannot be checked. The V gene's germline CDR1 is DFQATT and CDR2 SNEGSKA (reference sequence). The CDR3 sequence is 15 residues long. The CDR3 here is CSARVQAPVNYGYTF.

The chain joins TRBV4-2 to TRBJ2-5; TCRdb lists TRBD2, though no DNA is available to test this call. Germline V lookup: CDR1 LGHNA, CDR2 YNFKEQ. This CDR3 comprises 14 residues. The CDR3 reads CASSQGGGEETQYF.